A single sample is the source of the 30 T cell receptor beta chains below, sequenced in a study of beta chain features in type 1 diabetes. Every isolated RNA sample was fully reverse transcribed, so sequencing captured expressed TCRB transcripts. Assay used: immunoSEQ multiplex PCR; TCRdb lists only in-frame clones, some missing. The table shows roughly 370,000 clones, with 11% to 15% occurring only once. Sequenced sample: naive CD4+ T cells from blood. Receptor source: a man aged 30 to 45 in good health.

This chain joins TRBV14 and TRBJ2-3; D not certain. Germline loops: CDR1 SGHDN, CDR2 FVKESK. The CDR3 is 15 residues long. V lost 0 bases and J lost 1, with 8 bases in between. The CDR3 DNA reads as TGTGCCAGCAGCCAAGAGTTCCGGGGCACAGATACGCAGTATTTT. It translates to CASSQEFRGTDTQYF. Using reference TRBV14 and TRBJ2-3 for the parts outside the CDR3, the full variable domain is EAGVTQFPSHSVIEKGQTVTLRCDPISGHDNLYWYRRVMGKEIKFLLHFVKESKQDESGMPNNRFLAERTGGTYSTLKVQPAELEDSGVYFCASSQEFRGTDTQYFGPGTRLTVL.

The V and J genes are TRBV7-9 and TRBJ1-5; TRBD1 aligns across 7 bases. V shed 4 bases, J shed 0 bases, and the junction held 6 bases outside the gene matches. This CDR3 is built from 16 residues. CDR1 and CDR2 (germline): SEHNR, FQNEAQ (reference sequence). CDR3 DNA sequence: TGTGCCAGCAGCTCCAAACAGGGGAATAGCAATCAGCCCCAGCATTTT. Translating it yields CASSSKQGNSNQPQHF.

This clone was found a few times. Distinct nucleotide sequences in the sample also encode this CDR3. V gene TRBV6-6 combines with J gene TRBJ2-5; 7 positions match TRBD1. With 6 bases clipped from V and 4 bases from J, the junction kept 5 bases outside the gene matches. CDR1 and CDR2 (germline): MNHNY, SVGAGI (reference sequence). This CDR3 contains 13 residues. The CDR3 spells CASSRQGGETQYF. Here the CDR3 DNA reads TGTGCCAGCAGCCGACAGGGTGGAGAGACCCAGTACTTC.

This clone was recorded a few times. This rearrangement joins TRBV15 to TRBJ2-3; D may be TRBD1 (6 bases). Between the trimmed V and J ends, which lost 5 bases and 2 bases, there was a span of 17 bases. In germline, CDR1 is LNHNV, CDR2 YYDKDF (reference sequence). The CDR3 consists of 16 residues. CDR3 sequence reads: CATSGGRGGNTDTQYF. The CDR3 DNA sequence: TGTGCCACCAGCGGCGGTAGAGGGGGTAACACAGATACGCAGTATTTT.

The chain has TRBV14 and TRBJ2-1, with D hard to call. Per germline, CDR1 SGHDN and CDR2 FVKESK. This CDR3 has 16 residues. V was pared by 1 base and J by 8 bases, with 18 bases between. The CDR3 DNA sequence: TGTGCCAGCAGCCAAGTCATTGGGTCCCCCATCCATGAGCAGTTCTTC. This gives the protein CASSQVIGSPIHEQFF.

This rearrangement joins TRBV25-1 to TRBJ1-5, with 10 bases aligning to TRBD1. Per germline, CDR1 MGHDK and CDR2 SYGVNS. V dropped 3 bases and J dropped 5; count of bases not matched to a gene: 1. The CDR3 runs 14 residues. CDR3 nucleotide sequence: TGTGCCAGCAGTGAGACAGGGGGCTATCAGCCCCAGCATTTT. This translates into CASSETGGYQPQHF.

V usage is TRBV4-1 and J usage is TRBJ2-7; 9 bases are a match to TRBD2. The germline V gene has CDR1 MGHRA and CDR2 YSYEKL. The CDR3 loop spans 17 amino acids. Trimming cost V 5 bases and J 0 bases; bases outside gene matches: 11. The CDR3 bases are TGCGCCAGCAGCAGATTAGCGGGGGACCCGAGCTCCTACGAGCAGTACTTC. Translated, it gives CASSRLAGDPSSYEQYF.

This clone occurred a few times. This CDR3 is also generated by other DNA sequences in the sample. The chain employs TRBV25-1 and TRBJ1-2; D is possibly TRBD1 (6 bases). This CDR3 comprises 14 residues. V was clipped by 2 bases and J by 2 bases, with 9 bases between them. From germline, CDR1 is MGHDK and CDR2 SYGVNS. The CDR3 coding sequence is TGTGCCAGCAGTGAAAGCGGACAGAACTATGGCTACACCTTC. The encoded protein is CASSESGQNYGYTF.

This clone appeared a few times. The chain links TRBV27 to TRBJ1-2, with D possibly matching TRBD1 (6 bases). The germline V gene has CDR1 MNHEY and CDR2 SMNVEV (reference sequence). CDR3 length: 14 amino acids. Trimming took 6 bases from V and 4 from J, leaving 15 bases between them. The CDR3 region is CASRYKQGPYGYTF. CDR3 coding DNA: TGTGCCAGCAGATACAAACAGGGTCCCTATGGCTACACCTTC.

The chain couples TRBV27 to TRBJ2-5; TRBD2 agrees at 14 bases. Trimming took 5 bases from V and 3 from J; bases not matched to a gene: 26. Germline V gene lookup returns CDR1 MNHEY and CDR2 SMNVEV (reference sequence). CDR3 length equals 23 residues. The CDR3 here is CASSPTPGLAGVLARGTKETQYF. For the CDR3, the DNA is TGTGCCAGCAGTCCTACGCCGGGACTAGCGGGAGTTCTCGCCAGGGGGACCAAAGAGACCCAGTACTTC.

This clone was seen a few times. This chain joins TRBV5-4 and TRBJ2-3, with TRBD2 as a possible D gene (5 bases). This CDR3 has 13 amino acids. Germline-derived CDR1 and CDR2 are SGHNT and YYREEE (reference sequence). Trimming took off 2 bases at V and 10 bases at J, with 14 bases between the two ends. CDR3 amino acids: CASSFPREPSQYF. The CDR3 DNA follows: TGTGCCAGCAGCTTCCCCCGGGAACCGTCGCAGTATTTT.

This clone was observed many times. The chain has TRBV21-1 and TRBJ2-1; the listed D gene, TRBD2, was not tested against the DNA. TRBV21-1 is a known pseudogene. The length of the CDR3 is 16 residues. The chain's CDR3 is CASSKVLACRRNEQFF. CDR3 coding DNA: TGTGCCAGCAGCAAAGTATTAGCGTGCCGGAGGAATGAGCAGTTCTTC.

V and J are TRBV7-2 and TRBJ1-2; 9 bases match TRBD1. Germline V gives CDR1 SGHTA, CDR2 FQGNSA. J was trimmed by 7 bases and V by 5 bases; bases with no gene match: 14. The CDR3 consists of 16 residues. This CDR3 is CASSPRTGVLFSGYTF. CDR3 sequence (DNA): TGTGCCAGCAGCCCCCGGACAGGGGTTCTGTTCTCTGGCTACACCTTC.

This clone has at least ten counts. The chain recombines TRBV29-1 with TRBJ2-1, with TRBD2 matching 9 bases. The CDR3 is 14 residues long. With 6 bases clipped from V and 10 bases from J, the junction kept 13 bases outside the gene matches. Looked up from germline, CDR1 is SQVTM and CDR2 is ANQGSEA. The DNA for the CDR3 is TGCAGCGTCGTAGGGGTAGCGGGAGTGTGGGAGCAGTTCTTC. It codes for CSVVGVAGVWEQFF.

This clone turned up a few times. The rearrangement uses TRBV7-9 and TRBJ2-7; 11 bases fit TRBD1. Germline CDR1 and CDR2: SEHNR and FQNEAQ (reference sequence). The CDR3 is 15 amino acids. The J segment lost 2 bases and the V segment lost 6 bases, leaving 6 bases of the junction unmatched. The CDR3 protein is CASSPGTGGTYEQYF. CDR3 sequence (DNA): TGTGCCAGCAGTCCCGGGACAGGGGGAACCTACGAGCAGTACTTC.

The CDR3 coding sequence is TGTGCCAGCAGCCTGCAGGGAGGCCAGCCCCAGCATTTT. Protein: CASSLQGGQPQHF. This chain connects TRBV6-6 to TRBJ1-5; perhaps TRBD1 as D (5 bases). Germline loops: CDR1 MNHNY, CDR2 SVGAGI (reference sequence). V was cut by 6 bases and J by 7 bases, with 13 bases left in between. This CDR3 spans 13 amino acids.

This clone appeared a few times. V usage is TRBV7-9 and J usage is TRBJ1-5; D perhaps matches TRBD1 (6 bases). The CDR3 extends over 15 amino acids. V lost 5 bases to trimming and J lost 4 bases, with 15 bases between them. The germline V gene encodes CDR1 SEHNR and CDR2 FQNEAQ (reference sequence). The CDR3 DNA follows: TGTGCCAGCAGCCTCTCGGGGGGCCAGAATCAGCCCCAGCATTTT. Translating it yields CASSLSGGQNQPQHF.

The chain couples TRBV30 to TRBJ2-5; 15 nucleotides match TRBD2. CDR1 and CDR2 (germline): GTSNPN, SVGIG (reference sequence). The junction had 9 bases not matched to a gene; V was cut back by 2 bases and J by 5 bases. The CDR3 runs to 17 residues. In nucleotides, the CDR3 is TGTGCCTGGAGTCCGGGACTAGCGGGAGGAAGGTGGGAGACCCAGTACTTC. Its protein product is CAWSPGLAGGRWETQYF.

This clone was picked up a small number of times. The chain links TRBV5-6 to TRBJ2-7, with D unresolved. This CDR3 is built from 11 residues. Per the germline V gene, CDR1 is SGHDT and CDR2 is YYEEEE. Trimming removed 2 bases from V and 6 bases from J, with 6 bases in between. CDR3 region: CASSFLGEQYF. CDR3 nucleotides: TGTGCCAGCAGCTTTTTGGGCGAGCAGTACTTC. Supplemented by reference TRBV5-6 and TRBJ2-7, the full variable domain reads DAGVTQSPTHLIKTRGQQVTLRCSPKSGHDTVSWYQQALGQGPQFIFQYYEEEERQRGNFPDRFSGHQFPNYSSELNVNALLLGDSALYLCASSFLGEQYFGPGTRLTVT.

This sequence joins TRBV7-2 and TRBJ2-7; D might be TRBD1 (6 bases). The CDR3 spans 13 residues. Trimming removed 4 bases at V and 7 bases at J, with 14 bases between. CDR1 and CDR2 from the germline V gene are SGHTA and FQGNSA. This CDR3 is CASSSGATGEQYV. In nucleotides, the CDR3 is TGTGCCAGCAGCTCAGGGGCCACGGGGGAGCAGTACGTC.

This chain joins TRBV2 and TRBJ1-2; possible D gene TRBD1, 5 bases. The germline V gene has CDR1 SNHLY and CDR2 FYNNEI. The CDR3 is 11 residues long. The V gene lost 6 bases and the J gene lost 5 bases, with 7 bases spanning the gap. CDR3: CASRTDYGYTF. CDR3 in DNA: TGTGCCAGCAGGACAGATTATGGCTACACCTTC. The full variable domain, rest sourced from reference TRBV2 and TRBJ1-2, is EPEVTQTPSHQVTQMGQEVILRCVPISNHLYFYWYRQILGQKVEFLVSFYNNEISEKSEIFDDQFSVERPDGSNFTLKIRSTKLEDSAMYFCASRTDYGYTFGSGTRLTVV.

The chain carries TRBV5-4 and TRBJ1-1, with 7 bases matching TRBD1. The CDR3 length is 13 residues. The germline gives CDR1 SGHNT, CDR2 YYREEE (reference sequence). With 3 bases clipped from V and 8 bases from J, the junction kept 7 bases outside the gene matches. The CDR3 DNA reads TGTGCCAGCAGCTCAAAGGACAGGACCGAAGCTTTCTTT. Residues: CASSSKDRTEAFF.

The J gene is TRBJ2-6, the V gene TRBV23-1; 7 bases line up with TRBD1. TRBV23-1 is an open reading frame, and its role is uncertain. CDR3 length: 17 residues. V was clipped by 7 bases and J by 2 bases; unmatched bases: 11. The CDR3 here is CASTEGARLPGANVLTF. In DNA, the CDR3 is TGCGCCAGCACAGAGGGGGCGCGTCTCCCTGGGGCCAACGTCCTGACTTTC.

The J gene is TRBJ1-2, the V gene TRBV6-5, with D unclear. Per germline, CDR1 MNHEY and CDR2 SVGAGI. The CDR3 extends over 14 amino acids. Trimming shortened V by 5 bases and J by 4 bases, and 14 bases separated the two germline ends. The CDR3 DNA is TGTGCCAGCAGTCGCCTGGCGGCCTCCTATGGCTACACCTTC. Translating gives CASSRLAASYGYTF.

This clone appeared a few times. V and J are TRBV4-3 and TRBJ1-2; 7 bases align to TRBD1. Unmatched junction bases numbered 8, after V lost 1 base and J lost 6 bases. CDR1 and CDR2 from the germline V gene are LGHNA and YSLEER. The CDR3 totals 15 residues. The CDR3 sequence is CASSQASQGENGYTF. Written as DNA, the CDR3 is TGCGCCAGCAGCCAAGCGTCGCAGGGGGAGAATGGCTACACCTTC.

This clone has only a few counts. V gene TRBV14 combines with J gene TRBJ2-6; the D is unclear. With 5 bases removed from V and 0 bases from J, the gap between germline ends came to 5 bases. CDR1 is SGHDN and CDR2 is FVKESK in the germline V gene. The CDR3 is 14 residues long. The CDR3 bases are TGTGCCAGCAGCTGGAGCTCTGGGGCCAACGTCCTGACTTTC. Its protein is CASSWSSGANVLTF.

The chain combines TRBV6-6 with TRBJ1-3; D might be TRBD1 (5 bases). The germline V gene encodes CDR1 MNHNY and CDR2 SVGAGI (reference sequence). The CDR3 loop spans 15 amino acids. The V and J ends lost 6 bases and 0 bases respectively, with 12 bases between them. The CDR3 loop reads CASRRAGSSGNTIYF. As DNA, the CDR3 is TGTGCCAGCAGGAGGGCAGGGAGCTCTGGAAACACCATATATTTT.

This clone was counted only a few times. The chain combines TRBV2 with TRBJ2-3; no clear D. This CDR3 contains 14 residues. V lost 7 bases to trimming and J lost 7 bases, with 18 bases between them. The germline gives CDR1 SNHLY, CDR2 FYNNEI. This CDR3 is CASTLTGPVYTQYF. Written as DNA, the CDR3 is TGTGCCAGCACTCTGACGGGTCCTGTCTATACGCAGTATTTT. The complete variable domain, with remaining parts taken from reference TRBV2 and TRBJ2-3, reads EPEVTQTPSHQVTQMGQEVILRCVPISNHLYFYWYRQILGQKVEFLVSFYNNEISEKSEIFDDQFSVERPDGSNFTLKIRSTKLEDSAMYFCASTLTGPVYTQYFGPGTRLTVL.

V and J are TRBV4-3 and TRBJ1-3, with TRBD1 matching over 9 bases. V was clipped by 3 bases and J by 0 bases; unmatched bases: 3. The CDR3 spans 16 residues. Germline V lookup: CDR1 LGHNA, CDR2 YSLEER. Written as DNA, the CDR3 is TGCGCCAGCAGCCACCGACAGGGGGGCTCTGGAAACACCATATATTTT. Residues: CASSHRQGGSGNTIYF.

The V call is TRBV6-1, the J call TRBJ2-3; TRBD1 is a possible D gene (5 bases). Per germline, CDR1 MNHNS and CDR2 SASEGT. The CDR3 spans 12 residues. The V and J ends lost 5 bases and 9 bases respectively, with 12 bases between them. In nucleotides, the CDR3 is TGTGCCAGCAGTCAACTTCAGGGCACGCAGTATTTT. This gives the protein CASSQLQGTQYF.